The clone carrying this T cell receptor (beta chain) was seen at least ten times. Isolation yielded PBMCs, at least 7 million per sample, in every case. This CDR3 comprises 13 residues. V was cut by 2 bases and J by 7 bases, with 6 bases left in between. The data were taken from a study of blood T cells in healthy people across ages. A second 7 to 11 cycle PCR used barcoded and J-beta primers. A template-switch adaptor containing 12 random nucleotides labeled each cDNA molecule. Any given sample supplied a minimum of 2.5 million CDR3-containing paired-end reads. TCRdb independently ran MiXCR on the 5' RACE reads; one entry per CDR3 protein. The sample carries 850,000 or so distinct CDR3 sequences, 29% recorded once.

The sample consisted of blood. The receptor comes from a woman aged 80 or over in good health. The J gene is TRBJ1-6, the V gene TRBV12-3 or TRBV12-4; D gene uncertain. CDR3 region: CASSLRENSPLHF. DNA of the CDR3: TGTGCCAGCAGTTTAAGGGAAAATTCACCCCTCCACTTT.